A selection of T cell receptor beta chains follows, all from one sample in a study of OX40 agonist ivuxolimab in advanced cancers. Data came from immunoSEQ multiplex PCR; TCRdb stores just in-frame clones and leaves some out. Of over 20,000 clones listed, roughly 79% are singletons. Sequencing used CD4+ or CD8+ T cells sorted from blood, obtained in a trial of the OX40 agonist ivuxolimab. These receptors were obtained from an adult with an advanced solid tumor such as melanoma, head and neck, liver or kidney cancer. Each CDR3 is given with its conserved first and last residue. A D gene is named only where the DNA matches it firmly. Clone size, where shown, is once, few, many, or a class for clones that have expanded.

V gene: TRBV5-5; clone size: NA; CDR3 length: 15; D gene: TRBD2; J gene: TRBJ2-1; CDR3 DNA: TGTGCCAGCAGCCCGGGACTAGCGGGATACAATGAGCAGTTCTTC; CDR3 protein: CASSPGLAGYNEQFF
V gene: TRBV6-5; clone size: NA; CDR3 length: 14; D gene: NA; J gene: TRBJ2-2; CDR3 DNA: TGTGCCAGCAGTTACTCCAGGAACACCGGGGAGCTGTTTTTT; CDR3 protein: CASSYSRNTGELFF
V gene: TRBV5-4; clone size: once; CDR3 length: 16; D gene: NA; J gene: TRBJ2-5; CDR3 DNA: TGTGCCAGCAGCGTACGACAGGGAGGCGGTAAAAAGACCCAGTACTTC; CDR3 protein: CASSVRQGGGKKTQYF
V gene: TRBV7-6; clone size: once; CDR3 length: 13; D gene: NA; J gene: TRBJ1-1; CDR3 DNA: TGTGCCAGCAGCTTAGTGGGTAGGGAGGAAGCTTTCTTT; CDR3 protein: CASSLVGREEAFF
V gene: TRBV11-2; clone size: NA; CDR3 length: 17; D gene: TRBD2; J gene: TRBJ2-3; CDR3 DNA: TGTGCCAGCAGCTTAGGCCCAGCGGGGTCTAGCACAGATACGCAGTATTTT; CDR3 protein: CASSLGPAGSSTDTQYF
V gene: TRBV27; clone size: NA; CDR3 length: 18; D gene: NA; J gene: TRBJ1-2; CDR3 DNA: TGTGCCAGCAGTTTTGGGGTGAGAGCAGGCCTTTCTAACTATGGCTACACCTTC; CDR3 protein: CASSFGVRAGLSNYGYTF
V gene: TRBV5-6; clone size: few; CDR3 length: 14; D gene: TRBD1; J gene: TRBJ2-7; CDR3 DNA: TGTGCCAGCAGCTACCTGGACAGGGCCTACGAGCAGTACTTC; CDR3 protein: CASSYLDRAYEQYF
V gene: TRBV4-3; clone size: NA; CDR3 length: 15; D gene: TRBD1; J gene: TRBJ2-7; CDR3 DNA: TGCGCCAGCAGCCAAGCAACAGGGGGCGCCTACGAGCAGTACTTC; CDR3 protein: CASSQATGGAYEQYF
V gene: TRBV28; clone size: NA; CDR3 length: 12; D gene: NA; J gene: TRBJ1-5; CDR3 DNA: TGTGCCAGCACCTTGGGGAATCAGCCCCAGCATTTT; CDR3 protein: CASTLGNQPQHF
V gene: TRBV18; clone size: NA; CDR3 length: 14; D gene: NA; J gene: TRBJ1-1; CDR3 DNA: TGTGCCAGCTCTCCCTTGGGGGGAGAAACTGAAGCTTTCTTT; CDR3 protein: CASSPLGGETEAFF
V gene: TRBV4-1; clone size: NA; CDR3 length: 16; D gene: TRBD2; J gene: TRBJ2-7; CDR3 DNA: TGCGCCAGCAGCCAAGATCGGGGAGGGAGCTCCTACGAGCAGTACTTC; CDR3 protein: CASSQDRGGSSYEQYF
V gene: TRBV7-3; clone size: NA; CDR3 length: 15; D gene: NA; J gene: TRBJ1-2; CDR3 DNA: TGTGCCAGCAGCCAAAGCCCTCAGGGGAACTATGGCTACACCTTC; CDR3 protein: CASSQSPQGNYGYTF
V gene: TRBV13; clone size: NA; CDR3 length: 14; D gene: NA; J gene: TRBJ2-7; CDR3 DNA: TGTGCCAGCAGCCCGCCGGACAGCGTCTACGAGCAGTACTTC; CDR3 protein: CASSPPDSVYEQYF
V gene: TRBV7-9; clone size: NA; CDR3 length: 15; D gene: TRBD2; J gene: TRBJ2-2; CDR3 DNA: TGTGCCAGCAGCGCGGGACTAGCAGACACCGGGGAGCTGTTTTTT; CDR3 protein: CASSAGLADTGELFF
V gene: TRBV7-2; clone size: NA; CDR3 length: 12; D gene: NA; J gene: TRBJ2-5; CDR3 DNA: TGTGCCAGCAGTGGACTGGAAGAGACCCAGTACTTC; CDR3 protein: CASSGLEETQYF
V gene: TRBV19; clone size: NA; CDR3 length: 14; D gene: TRBD1; J gene: TRBJ2-7; CDR3 DNA: TGTGCCAGTACCATGACAGGGTCGTCCTACGAGCAGTACTTC; CDR3 protein: CASTMTGSSYEQYF
V gene: TRBV4-1; clone size: NA; CDR3 length: 15; D gene: NA; J gene: TRBJ2-7; CDR3 DNA: TGCGCCAGCAGCCAAGATCGGACCAGGGGCTACGAGCAGTACTTC; CDR3 protein: CASSQDRTRGYEQYF
V gene: TRBV29-1; clone size: NA; CDR3 length: 13; D gene: NA; J gene: TRBJ1-1; CDR3 DNA: TGCAGCGTTGATGGACACCAGAACACTGAAGCTTTCTTT; CDR3 protein: CSVDGHQNTEAFF
V gene: TRBV5-8; clone size: NA; CDR3 length: 13; D gene: TRBD1; J gene: TRBJ2-7; CDR3 DNA: TGTGCCAGCAGCTCCGGGACAGGCTACGAGCAGTACTTC; CDR3 protein: CASSSGTGYEQYF
V gene: TRBV12-5; clone size: few; CDR3 length: 12; D gene: NA; J gene: TRBJ2-2; CDR3 DNA: TGTGCTAGTGGTTTGGGGACCGGGGAGCTGTTTTTT; CDR3 protein: CASGLGTGELFF
V gene: TRBV10-2; clone size: medium-sized; CDR3 length: 17; D gene: TRBD1; J gene: TRBJ2-3; CDR3 DNA: TGCGCCAGCAGTGACCGCTCGACAGGGGGATACACAGATACGCAGTATTTT; CDR3 protein: CASSDRSTGGYTDTQYF
V gene: TRBV5-5; clone size: NA; CDR3 length: 14; D gene: NA; J gene: TRBJ1-5; CDR3 DNA: TGTGCCAGCAGCTTGACAGGGTTGAATCAGCCCCAGCATTTT; CDR3 protein: CASSLTGLNQPQHF